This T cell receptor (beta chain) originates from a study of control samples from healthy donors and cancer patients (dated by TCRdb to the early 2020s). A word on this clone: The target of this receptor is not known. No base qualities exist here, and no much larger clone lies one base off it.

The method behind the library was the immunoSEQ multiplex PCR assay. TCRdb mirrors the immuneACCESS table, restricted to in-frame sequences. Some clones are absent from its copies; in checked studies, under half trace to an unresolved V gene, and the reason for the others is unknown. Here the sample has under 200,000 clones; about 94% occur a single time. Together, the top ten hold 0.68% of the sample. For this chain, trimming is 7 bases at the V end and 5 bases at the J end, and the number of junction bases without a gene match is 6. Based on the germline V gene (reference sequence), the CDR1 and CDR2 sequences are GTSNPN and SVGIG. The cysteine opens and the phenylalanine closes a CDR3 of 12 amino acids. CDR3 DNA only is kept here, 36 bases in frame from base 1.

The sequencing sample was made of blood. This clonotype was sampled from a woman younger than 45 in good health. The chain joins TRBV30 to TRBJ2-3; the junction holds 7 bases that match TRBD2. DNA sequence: TGTGCCTTAGCGGGTCTTGGAGATACGCAGTATTTT. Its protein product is CALAGLGDTQYF.